The T cell receptor (beta chain) under discussion was sequenced for a study of T cells after yellow fever vaccination (dated by TCRdb to between 2018 and 2021). For the wider study: The SMART-Seq v4 Ultra Low Input RNA kit was used to prepare libraries from fractions with low cell numbers. Bulk TCR alpha and beta repertoires were sequenced longitudinally to track T-cell clones before and after primary and booster YFV17D yellow fever vaccination. Two healthy male donors made up the cohort, one aged 18 to 29 years and the other aged 30 to 40 years. Bulk PBMC replicates and cell subsets were isolated from blood drawn at multiple timepoints before and after both primary and secondary immunization. Study-wide findings and limitations: Most clones expanded after primary vaccination (96% of CD4 and around 89% of CD8) were re-detected after the booster, suggesting that broad memory maintenance occurred. A small share of clonotypes was detected in both CD4 and CD8 compartments, with the overlap likely arising from convergent recombination. Compared with the primary T-cell response, the secondary T-cell response was faster but weaker, reaching its peak on day 5 rather than on day 15. Only a couple of donors were included in the study, so the extent to which the findings can be generalized is limited. Computational filtering was required because FACS-sorted repertoires could contain abundant contaminating clonotypes from the bulk population.

In light of the paper, this sample's treatment or condition label describes: live attenuated yellow fever vaccine strain. At each blood-draw timepoint, two biological replicates of bulk PBMCs were collected. A standard Ficoll-Paque protocol was used to isolate PBMCs from peripheral blood. RNA was extracted with TriZol from bulk PBMCs, CD4 and CD8 fractions, and dextramer-positive and dextramer-negative fractions. V lost 5 bases and J lost 9 bases, and the count of bases not matched to a germline gene is 9. CDR1 LGHDT and CDR2 YNNKEL are derived from the germline V gene (reference sequence). The CDR3 runs 13 residues from the cysteine to the phenylalanine. Left in the record is the CDR3 DNA by itself, 39 bases read in frame from the first base. TCR cDNA was made using 5'RACE template switching, a step that added a universal primer site and unique molecular identifiers. Priming of cDNA synthesis was performed from both the TCR alpha and TCR beta constant segments. Libraries were amplified in two PCR steps, with sample barcodes and sequencing adapters added in the second step. Libraries were sequenced on Illumina HiSeq 2500 (2x100 bp) or NovaSeq (2x150 bp). On the authors' methods: Demultiplexing of reads and collapsing into UMI consensus sequences were performed with MIGEC, and V(D)J alignment was carried out with MiXCR. Using edgeR on replicate PBMC samples, clonotypes were called vaccine-responding if FDR was below 0.01 and the log2 fold change was above 5 up to day 15. Bulk clonotypes were assigned CD4 or CD8 identity according to which sequenced CD4 or CD8 repertoire held them at higher abundance. TCRdb reprocessed the public reads (quality trimming at Q25 with fastp, clone calling with MiXCR) and kept in-frame beta chains. For every CDR3 protein sequence, its rows merge into one entry that carries the most common genes and DNA. The V and J calls reflect TCRdb's pipeline rather than the authors' work. The sample has about 500,000 distinct CDR3 sequences on record, roughly a sixth of them singletons. Of the sample, roughly 17% is held by the ten largest clones.

This clonotype came up a few times. What this receptor recognizes is not known. No base quality values were provided; no much bigger clone lies one nucleotide off. The source is a man aged 18 to 35 who received the YFV17D yellow fever vaccine. The sequences come from PBMCs, collected less than 6 days after the first yellow fever vaccination. The rearrangement combines TRBV3-1 with TRBJ1-1, with 7 middle bases fitting TRBD1. CDR3 protein: CASSSQGGGKAFF. The nucleotides read TGTGCCAGCAGCTCCCAGGGGGGCGGAAAAGCTTTCTTT.